This T cell receptor (beta chain) derives from a study of cytomegalovirus exposure and HLA in healthy donors. Across the study: In an earlier analysis, almost 120 million unique TCR beta sequences were found from 150 million to 200 million T cells. Study-level points and caveats: Highest at DRB1 and lowest at HLA-C, TCR association rates differed among HLA loci in a later analysis.

Per germline, CDR1 LNHDA and CDR2 SQIVND (reference sequence). V shed 5 bases and J 2 bases; nucleotides not matched to a gene: 7. CDR3 length: 15 amino acids. In its sample, this clone was seen once. What it recognizes is unknown. 60 Vbeta and 13 Jbeta primers were used in PCR. In the authors' workflow: Around 10 million of the 80 million or so unique TCR beta chains counted in a later analysis were shared. TCRdb's copy holds only in-frame clones and misses some; the assay was immunoSEQ multiplex PCR. The D gene and trimming were derived from the DNA, and the V and J assignments and clone size from that table. The sample holds 100,000 or so clones, approximately 72% seen once. In nominal health when sampled, donors likely had unrecorded immune exposures nonetheless.

The chain carries TRBV19 and TRBJ2-7; 9 nucleotides match TRBD1. The TCR comes from a man aged 25 to 45 in good health and CMV-seronegative. The specimen sequenced was PBMCs. CDR3 sequence: CASSPRTGAPYEQYF. The CDR3 nucleotides are TGTGCCAGTAGTCCACGGACAGGGGCACCCTACGAGCAGTACTTC.